A single sample gave rise to the 15 T cell receptor beta chains below, sequenced in a study of OX40 agonist ivuxolimab in advanced cancers. Receptors were amplified or captured by the immunoSEQ multiplex PCR assay. TCRdb re-hosts the immuneACCESS table, in-frame sequences only. Its copies lack some clones; in the studies checked, an unresolved V gene accounts for under half of them, and the cause for the rest is not known. The table for this sample lists about 36,000 clones; about three quarters of them were counted only once. The ten largest account for about 24% of the sample. Sequencing was performed on CD4+ or CD8+ T cells sorted from blood, taken in a trial of the OX40 agonist ivuxolimab. The receptor set was obtained from an adult with an advanced solid tumor such as melanoma, head and neck, liver or kidney cancer.

J is TRBJ2-7 and V is TRBV19; the D gene could be TRBD1 or TRBD2 (5 bases each). V was cut by 4 bases and J by 1 base, with 17 bases left in between. The CDR3 is made up of 16 amino acids. From germline, CDR1 is LNHDA and CDR2 SQIVND (reference sequence). The CDR3 spells CASSKGRGETSYEQYF. CDR3 nucleotides: TGTGCCAGTAGTAAGGGAAGGGGAGAGACATCCTACGAGCAGTACTTC. The variable domain in full, with the rest retrieved from reference TRBV19 and TRBJ2-7, is DGGITQSPKYLFRKEGQNVTLSCEQNLNHDAMYWYRQDPGQGLRLIYYSQIVNDFQKGDIAEGYSVSREKKESFPLTVTSAQKNPTAFYLCASSKGRGETSYEQYFGPGTRLTVT.

In its sample, this clone was seen a few times. This chain joins TRBV19 and TRBJ1-2, with TRBD1 identical over 9 bases. The trim removed 4 bases at V and 4 bases at J, leaving 4 bases unmatched. CDR1 and CDR2 from the germline V gene are LNHDA and SQIVND (reference sequence). There are 14 residues in the CDR3. CDR3 nucleotide sequence: TGTGCCAGTAGTACGGACAGGGGCGTCTATGGCTACACCTTC. The encoded protein is CASSTDRGVYGYTF.

This clone was seen once. This chain uses TRBV4-2 with TRBJ2-5; TRBD2 agrees at 8 bases. The V gene end was trimmed by 1 base and the J gene end by 3 bases; junction bases not matched to a gene: 1. This CDR3 is built from 14 residues. CDR1 and CDR2 (germline): LGHNA, YNFKEQ. In DNA, the CDR3 is TGTGCCAGCAGCCAAGGGACTAGCAAAGAGACCCAGTACTTC. It yields the protein CASSQGTSKETQYF.

The chain recombines TRBV7-9 with TRBJ2-7; 10 bases fit TRBD1. The junction had 7 bases not matched to a gene; V was cut back by 5 bases and J by 6 bases. From germline, CDR1 is SEHNR and CDR2 FQNEAQ (reference sequence). There are 14 residues in the CDR3. This CDR3 is CASSLGTGDAEQYV. DNA for the CDR3: TGTGCCAGCAGCCTCGGGACAGGGGATGCCGAGCAGTACGTC.

The CDR3 nucleotides are TGTGCCAGCAACCCCTCGAGGCGGGGGGTTATGTACGAGCAGTACTTC. Its translation is CASNPSRRGVMYEQYF. This chain links TRBV27 with TRBJ2-7, with 8 bases aligning to TRBD2. This CDR3 contains 16 residues. V lost 7 bases to trimming and J lost 4 bases; unmatched junction nucleotides: 15. The germline gives CDR1 MNHEY, CDR2 SMNVEV (reference sequence).

As concerns this clone: The junction departs from the called germline gene at one end, perhaps through a read error. This sample includes further DNA sequences coding for the same CDR3. This chain joins TRBV9 and TRBJ2-1, with TRBD2 matching over 9 bases. The CDR3 is made up of 14 amino acids. Looked up from germline, CDR1 is SGDLS and CDR2 is YYNGEE. CDR3 bases: TGTGCTAGCAGCGAGGGGGGACTAGCCCATGAGCAGTTCTTC. Translating it yields CASSEGGLAHEQFF.

The chain uses TRBV5-6 and TRBJ1-3, with TRBD1 as a possible D gene (5 bases). The CDR3 contains 14 residues. V was pared by 9 bases and J by 5 bases, with 18 bases between. Germline-derived CDR1 and CDR2 are SGHDT and YYEEEE. CDR3 protein: CATTTSGRRNTIYF. CDR3 in DNA: TGTGCCACCACCACGTCAGGGCGCAGAAACACCATATATTTT.

J is TRBJ2-7 and V is TRBV7-9, with 13 nucleotides matching TRBD2. CDR1 and CDR2 (germline): SEHNR, FQNEAQ (reference sequence). V was clipped by 0 bases and J by 7 bases; unmatched bases: 6. CDR3 size: 16 residues. CDR3 in DNA: TGTGCCAGCAGCTTAGCCGGGACTAGCGGGGCCAGGGAGCAGTACTTC. It translates to CASSLAGTSGAREQYF.

The chain carries TRBV6-1 and TRBJ1-1; TRBD1 might be the D (5 bases). The V gene lost 4 bases and the J gene lost 5 bases, with 14 bases spanning the gap. The CDR3 length is 14 residues. CDR1 is MNHNS, CDR2 SASEGT, per germline. CDR3 amino acids: CASSGSNRNTEAFF. The CDR3 DNA follows: TGTGCCAGCAGTGGATCAAACAGGAATACTGAAGCTTTCTTT.

The genes are TRBV5-1 and TRBJ1-2, with D unresolved. The V gene lost 4 bases and the J gene lost 3 bases, with 7 bases spanning the gap. The CDR3 spans 12 residues. Germline assignment: CDR1 SGHRS and CDR2 YFSETQ. The CDR3 nucleotides are TGCGCCAGCAGCGAGGGATACTATGGCTACACCTTC. This gives the protein CASSEGYYGYTF.

CDR3 DNA sequence: TGTGCCAGCAGCTTCAACCGACAGGTTAACACTGAAGCTTTCTTT. Encoded protein: CASSFNRQVNTEAFF. V gene TRBV7-2 combines with J gene TRBJ1-1, with D tentatively TRBD1 (6 bases). The CDR3 extends over 15 amino acids. Trimming took 3 bases from V and 2 from J, leaving 13 bases between them. Germline CDR1 SGHTA, CDR2 FQGNSA.

The chain joins TRBV9 to TRBJ2-5; the match to TRBD1 covers 7 bases. The CDR3 has 16 residues. J was trimmed by 2 bases and V by 0 bases; bases with no gene match: 7. Germline-derived CDR1 and CDR2 are SGDLS and YYNGEE. CDR3 nucleotide sequence: TGTGCCAGCAGCGTAGCCCGGGACAGTGGACAAGAGACCCAGTACTTC. It yields the protein CASSVARDSGQETQYF.

The chain links TRBV7-9 to TRBJ1-1; D uncertain. V was shortened by 5 bases and J by 0 bases, with 7 bases between the two germline ends. Germline lookup yields CDR1 SEHNR and CDR2 FQNEAQ (reference sequence). The CDR3 is 13 amino acids. As DNA, the CDR3 is TGTGCCAGCAGCCCCACAGTGAACACTGAAGCTTTCTTT. It translates to CASSPTVNTEAFF.

The chain is built from TRBV7-9 and TRBJ2-5; D unclear. The CDR3 spans 16 residues. Deletions cut 4 bases from V and 5 bases from J, with 20 bases between. Germline V gene data show CDR1 as SEHNR and CDR2 as FQNEAQ (reference sequence). The CDR3 protein is CASSSRLKRLPETQYF. As DNA, the CDR3 is TGTGCCAGCAGCTCTCGCCTAAAGCGTTTACCGGAGACCCAGTACTTC.

This chain connects TRBV5-5 to TRBJ1-5; 7 nucleotides line up with TRBD1. V was pared by 4 bases and J by 1 base, with 5 bases of the junction left unmatched. CDR3 length: 15 residues. Germline V lookup: CDR1 SGHKS, CDR2 YYEKEE (reference sequence). In DNA, the CDR3 is TGTGCCAGCAGCCTAGGGACAGAGAGCAATCAGCCCCAGCATTTT. The encoded protein is CASSLGTESNQPQHF.